These 12 T cell receptor beta chains came from one sample sequenced in a study of response to subunit inactivated influenza vaccine. In TCRdb, the RT-PCR reads were re-called with MiXCR into one record per CDR3 protein. In the table there are under 800,000 distinct CDR3 sequences, roughly 13% of which are singletons. The source material was PBMCs from blood, sampled 14 days before vaccination. The receptors come from a man aged 45-65 years who received an inactivated influenza vaccine.

The genes are TRBV24-1 and TRBJ2-2; D is perhaps TRBD2 (7 bases). Trimming took 3 bases from V and 2 from J, leaving 15 bases between them. Germline V gene lookup returns CDR1 KGHDR and CDR2 SFDVKD. CDR3 length: 17 amino acids. This CDR3 reads CATSDAPGGDNTGELFF. The DNA of the CDR3 is TGTGCCACCAGTGATGCCCCGGGGGGCGACAACACCGGGGAGCTGTTTTTT.

This chain joins TRBV7-9 and TRBJ2-5, with D possibly being TRBD1 (5 bases). The CDR3 is 15 amino acids. Trimming shortened V by 2 bases and J by 5 bases, and 15 bases separated the two germline ends. Germline V gene lookup returns CDR1 SEHNR and CDR2 FQNEAQ (reference sequence). The CDR3 bases are TGTGCCAGCAGCTTAAGGGGTAGGGATATGGAGACCCAGTACTTC. Protein sequence: CASSLRGRDMETQYF.

In its sample, this clonotype was seen a few times. The chain recombines TRBV6-2 or TRBV6-3 with TRBJ2-1, with 10 nucleotides matching TRBD2. V shed 2 bases, J shed 6 bases, and the junction held 13 bases outside the gene matches. In germline, CDR1 is MNHEY, CDR2 SVGEGT. This CDR3 is built from 18 residues. The CDR3 sequence is CASSYGSGRASSGNEQFF. The CDR3 DNA reads TGTGCCAGCAGTTACGGCAGCGGGAGGGCCTCTTCTGGCAATGAGCAGTTCTTC.

The rearrangement links TRBV9 to TRBJ2-5; TRBD1 might be the D (6 bases). The CDR3 has 16 amino acids. Trimming pared 0 bases from V and 2 bases from J, leaving 14 bases between. Germline V gene sequence: CDR1 SGDLS, CDR2 YYNGEE. CDR3 amino acids: CASSVGPPTGQETQYF. DNA for the CDR3: TGTGCCAGCAGCGTAGGGCCCCCGACAGGTCAAGAGACCCAGTACTTC.

The chain uses TRBV20-1 and TRBJ2-3; possibly TRBD2 for D (6 bases). This CDR3 is built from 15 residues. Germline V gene sequence: CDR1 DFQATT, CDR2 SNEGSKA (reference sequence). V lost 6 bases to trimming and J lost 6 bases, with 22 bases between them. CDR3 DNA: TGCAGTGCCCCGCCTGAGACTAGTTGGGGGGATACGCAGTATTTT. Encoded protein: CSAPPETSWGDTQYF.

The V and J genes are TRBV7-8 and TRBJ2-2; 7 bases align to TRBD2. The CDR3 is made up of 12 amino acids. The ends lost 5 bases at V and 6 bases at J; junction bases unmatched: 0. Germline values: CDR1 SGHVS, CDR2 FQNEAQ. In nucleotides, the CDR3 is TGTGCCAGCAGCGGGGGGGCCGGGGAGCTGTTTTTT. Translated, it gives CASSGGAGELFF.

The chain carries TRBV11-2 and TRBJ2-2; D unresolved. The ends were cut back, 1 base at V and 4 bases at J, with 10 bases in the middle. The germline CDR1 and CDR2 sequences are SGHAT and FQNNGV. The CDR3 covers 15 residues. The CDR3 bases are TGTGCCAGCAGCTTAGGGTTACGAGGCACCGGGGAGCTGTTTTTT. Its protein product is CASSLGLRGTGELFF.

This clonotype was seen a few times. CDR3 region: CSVVEGGGPQHF. As DNA, the CDR3 is TGCAGCGTTGTTGAAGGGGGGGGGCCCCAGCATTTT. The chain uses TRBV29-1 and TRBJ1-5, with D tentatively TRBD1 (6 bases). CDR1 and CDR2 from the germline V gene are SQVTM and ANQGSEA. V lost 4 bases to trimming and J lost 9 bases, with 13 bases between them. The CDR3 runs to 12 residues.

This chain links TRBV29-1 with TRBJ2-1; TRBD1 aligns across 9 bases. Germline V lookup: CDR1 SQVTM, CDR2 ANQGSEA. This CDR3 has 15 amino acids. With 3 bases clipped from V and 3 bases from J, the junction kept 6 bases outside the gene matches. The CDR3 coding sequence is TGCAGCGTTGAGGCTCTGGGACAGGGCTACAATGAGCAGTTCTTC. It translates to CSVEALGQGYNEQFF.

This clonotype was picked up a small number of times. The chain has TRBV2 and TRBJ2-5; TRBD2 might be the D (6 bases). The CDR3 extends over 14 amino acids. The V end was cut by 6 bases, the J end by 3 bases, with 14 bases between. Germline CDR1 SNHLY, CDR2 FYNNEI. This CDR3 is CASRVGGMKETQYF. As DNA, the CDR3 is TGTGCCAGCAGGGTCGGCGGGATGAAAGAGACCCAGTACTTC.

This clonotype has just a few counts. The chain recombines TRBV7-8 with TRBJ1-5; D ambiguous. Trimming pared 1 base from V and 3 bases from J, leaving 13 bases between. This CDR3 contains 16 residues. Germline V gives CDR1 SGHVS, CDR2 FQNEAQ. The CDR3 region is CASSLDMVGNNQPQHF. DNA for the CDR3: TGTGCCAGCAGCTTAGATATGGTGGGGAACAATCAGCCCCAGCATTTT.

This clonotype showed up many times. This chain links TRBV5-1 with TRBJ2-1; the D gene is possibly TRBD2 (6 bases). Germline V lookup: CDR1 SGHRS, CDR2 YFSETQ. CDR3 size: 14 residues. V lost 5 bases and J 5 bases, leaving 14 bases between the germline ends. The CDR3 spells CASRESGQDNEQFF. The CDR3 region has the DNA TGCGCCAGCAGGGAAAGCGGGCAGGACAATGAGCAGTTCTTC. The complete variable domain, with remaining parts taken from reference TRBV5-1 and TRBJ2-1, reads KAGVTQTPRYLIKTRGQQVTLSCSPISGHRSVSWYQQTPGQGLQFLFEYFSETQRNKGNFPGRFSGRQFSNSRSEMNVSTLELGDSALYLCASRESGQDNEQFFGPGTRLTVL.